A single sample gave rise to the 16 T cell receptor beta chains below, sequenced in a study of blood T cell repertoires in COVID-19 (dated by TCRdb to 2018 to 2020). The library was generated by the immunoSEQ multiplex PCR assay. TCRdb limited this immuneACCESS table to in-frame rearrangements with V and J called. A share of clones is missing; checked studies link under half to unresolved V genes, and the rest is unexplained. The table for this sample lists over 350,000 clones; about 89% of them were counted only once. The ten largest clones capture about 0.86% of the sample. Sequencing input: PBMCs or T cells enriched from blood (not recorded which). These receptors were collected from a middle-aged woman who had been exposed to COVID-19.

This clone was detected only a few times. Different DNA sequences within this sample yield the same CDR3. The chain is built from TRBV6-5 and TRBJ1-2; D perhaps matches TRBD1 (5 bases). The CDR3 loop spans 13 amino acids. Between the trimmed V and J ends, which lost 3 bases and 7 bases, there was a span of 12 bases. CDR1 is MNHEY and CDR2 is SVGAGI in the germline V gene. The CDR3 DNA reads TGTGCCAGCAGTTATCGGCAGGGAGGTGGCTACACCTTC. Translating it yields CASSYRQGGGYTF.

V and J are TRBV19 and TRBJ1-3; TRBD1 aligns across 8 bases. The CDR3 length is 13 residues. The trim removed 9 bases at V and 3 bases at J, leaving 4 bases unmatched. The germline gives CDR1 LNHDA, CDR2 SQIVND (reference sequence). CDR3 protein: CASRGQGGNTIYF. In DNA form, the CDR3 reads TGTGCCAGCCGCGGACAGGGTGGAAACACCATATATTTT.

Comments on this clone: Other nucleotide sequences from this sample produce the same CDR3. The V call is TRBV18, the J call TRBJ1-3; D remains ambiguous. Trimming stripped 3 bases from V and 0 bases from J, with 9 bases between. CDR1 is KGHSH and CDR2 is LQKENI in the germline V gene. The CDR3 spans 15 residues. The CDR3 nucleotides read TGTGCCAGCTCACCTCCAGGATCCTCTGGAAACACCATATATTTT. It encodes CASSPPGSSGNTIYF.

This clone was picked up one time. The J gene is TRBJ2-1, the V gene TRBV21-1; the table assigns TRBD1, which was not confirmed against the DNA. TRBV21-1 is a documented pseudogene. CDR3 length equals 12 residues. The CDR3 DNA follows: TGTGCCGCCCGTAGAGGGGGCATCGAGCAGTTCTTC. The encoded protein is CAARRGGIEQFF.

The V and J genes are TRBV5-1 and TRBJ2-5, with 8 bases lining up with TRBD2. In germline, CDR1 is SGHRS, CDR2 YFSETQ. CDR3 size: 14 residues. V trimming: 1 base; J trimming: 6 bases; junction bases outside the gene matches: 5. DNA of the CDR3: TGCGCCAGCAGCTTGAGTAGCGGGGCGAAGACCCAGTACTTC. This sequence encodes CASSLSSGAKTQYF.

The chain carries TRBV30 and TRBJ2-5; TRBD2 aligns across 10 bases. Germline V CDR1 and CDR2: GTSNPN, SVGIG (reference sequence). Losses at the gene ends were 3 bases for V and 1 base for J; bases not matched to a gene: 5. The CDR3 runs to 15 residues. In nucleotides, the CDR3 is TGTGCCTGGAGACCGGGACTAGCGAGCCAAGAGACCCAGTACTTC. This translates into CAWRPGLASQETQYF. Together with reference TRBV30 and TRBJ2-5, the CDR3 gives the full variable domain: SQTIHQWPATLVQPVGSPLSLECTVEGTSNPNLYWYRQAAGRGLQLLFYSVGIGQISSEVPQNLSASRPQDRQFILSSKKLLLSDSGFYLCAWRPGLASQETQYFGPGTRLLVL.

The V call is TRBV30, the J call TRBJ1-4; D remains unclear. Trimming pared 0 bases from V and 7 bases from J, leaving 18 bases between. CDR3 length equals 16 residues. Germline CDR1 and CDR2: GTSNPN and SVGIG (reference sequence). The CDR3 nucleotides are TGTGCCTGGAGTGTTCTACGTAAGGATTGGAGTGAAAAACTGTTTTTT. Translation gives CAWSVLRKDWSEKLFF.

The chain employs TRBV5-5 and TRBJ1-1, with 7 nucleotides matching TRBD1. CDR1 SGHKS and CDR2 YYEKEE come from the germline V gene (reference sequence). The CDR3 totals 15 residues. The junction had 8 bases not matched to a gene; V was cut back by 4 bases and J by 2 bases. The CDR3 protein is CASSGGGFVNTEAFF. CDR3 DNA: TGTGCCAGCAGCGGAGGGGGCTTTGTAAACACTGAAGCTTTCTTT.

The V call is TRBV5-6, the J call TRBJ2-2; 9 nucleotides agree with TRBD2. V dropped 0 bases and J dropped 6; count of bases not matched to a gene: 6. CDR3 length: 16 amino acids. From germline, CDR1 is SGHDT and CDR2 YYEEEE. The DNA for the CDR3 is TGTGCCAGCAGCTTGGCGCGGGAGGGCCTCCCCGGGGAGCTGTTTTTT. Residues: CASSLAREGLPGELFF.

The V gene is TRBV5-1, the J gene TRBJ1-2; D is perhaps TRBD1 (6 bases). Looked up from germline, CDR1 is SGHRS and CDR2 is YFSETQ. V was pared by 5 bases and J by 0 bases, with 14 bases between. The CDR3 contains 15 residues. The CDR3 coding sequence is TGCGCCAGCAGGCAGGAAACAGGGCCTAACTATGGCTACACCTTC. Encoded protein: CASRQETGPNYGYTF.

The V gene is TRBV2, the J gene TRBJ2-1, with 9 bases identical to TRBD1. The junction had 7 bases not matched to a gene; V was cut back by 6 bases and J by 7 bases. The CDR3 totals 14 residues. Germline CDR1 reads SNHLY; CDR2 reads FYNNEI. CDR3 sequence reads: CASRKQGAPNEQFF. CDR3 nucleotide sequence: TGTGCCAGCAGGAAACAGGGGGCACCTAATGAGCAGTTCTTC.

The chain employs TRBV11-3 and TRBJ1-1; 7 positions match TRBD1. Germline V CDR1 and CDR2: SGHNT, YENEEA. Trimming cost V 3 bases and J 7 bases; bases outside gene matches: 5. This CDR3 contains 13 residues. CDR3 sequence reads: CASSFGAGGEAFF. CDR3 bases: TGTGCCAGCAGCTTTGGTGCAGGGGGTGAAGCTTTCTTT.

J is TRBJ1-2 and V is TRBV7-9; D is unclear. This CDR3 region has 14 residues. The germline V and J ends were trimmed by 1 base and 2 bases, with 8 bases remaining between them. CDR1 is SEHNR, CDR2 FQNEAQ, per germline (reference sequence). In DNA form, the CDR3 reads TGTGCCAGCAGCTTAGATCGGGAGAACTATGGCTACACCTTC. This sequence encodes CASSLDRENYGYTF.

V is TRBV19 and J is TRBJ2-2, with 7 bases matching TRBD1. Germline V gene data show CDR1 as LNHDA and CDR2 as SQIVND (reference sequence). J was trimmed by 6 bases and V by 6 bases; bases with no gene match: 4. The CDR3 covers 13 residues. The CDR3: CASRDTGAGELFF. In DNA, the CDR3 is TGTGCCAGTAGAGATACAGGGGCCGGGGAGCTGTTTTTT. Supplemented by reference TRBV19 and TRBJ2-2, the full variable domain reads DGGITQSPKYLFRKEGQNVTLSCEQNLNHDAMYWYRQDPGQGLRLIYYSQIVNDFQKGDIAEGYSVSREKKESFPLTVTSAQKNPTAFYLCASRDTGAGELFFGEGSRLTVL.

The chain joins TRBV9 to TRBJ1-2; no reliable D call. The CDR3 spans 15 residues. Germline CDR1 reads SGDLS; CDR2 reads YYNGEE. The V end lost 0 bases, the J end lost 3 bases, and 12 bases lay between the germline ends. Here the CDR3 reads CASSVDGRVDYGYTF. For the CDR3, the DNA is TGTGCCAGCAGCGTAGATGGGAGGGTAGACTATGGCTACACCTTC.

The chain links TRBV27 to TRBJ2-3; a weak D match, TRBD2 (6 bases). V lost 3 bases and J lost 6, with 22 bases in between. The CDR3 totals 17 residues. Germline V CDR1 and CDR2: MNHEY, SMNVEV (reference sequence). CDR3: CASSFVGEAGPRDTQYF. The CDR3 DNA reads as TGTGCCAGCAGTTTCGTGGGGGAGGCGGGTCCAAGGGATACGCAGTATTTT.